This paragraph covers one T cell receptor (beta chain) sequence. Antigen unknown. The entry originates in a study of CD8+ T cells in alopecia areata. Study results and limitations: Clarity of TCR sharing across patients fell short of that in mice, possibly HLA-related.

The authors extracted RNA and reverse transcribed it into cDNA as the sequencing template. Measured with immunoSEQ multiplex PCR; TCRdb has only the in-frame clones, and not every one. The sample yields more than 85,000 clones, around 44% seen once. This sequence was found in a human donor with alopecia areata. Specimen: CD4+ T cells sorted from blood.

The CDR3 loop reads CAWGREGTQYF. DNA for the CDR3: TGTGCCTGGGGGCGGGAAGGGACCCAGTACTTC. The V call is TRBV30, the J call TRBJ2-5, with a weak D call TRBD2 (6 bases). This CDR3 is built from 11 residues. Germline-derived CDR1 and CDR2 are GTSNPN and SVGIG (reference sequence). V shed 5 bases and J shed 7 bases, with 11 bases lying between them.